The 23 T cell receptor beta chains below come from one sample, sequenced in a study of technical replicates of blood from several donors. Assay used: immunoSEQ multiplex PCR; TCRdb lists only in-frame clones, some missing. Among under 85,000 clones listed, around 96% were seen once. The sample consisted of T cells isolated from PBMCs. These receptors all stem from a human donor in good health.

The rearrangement links TRBV7-9 to TRBJ2-3; D is undetermined. Germline assignment: CDR1 SEHNR and CDR2 FQNEAQ (reference sequence). The length of the CDR3 is 14 residues. With 5 bases removed from V and 2 bases from J, the gap between germline ends came to 11 bases. This CDR3 is CASSIGSLTDTQYF. CDR3 in DNA: TGTGCCAGCAGCATTGGCTCCCTCACAGATACGCAGTATTTT.

This clone came up a few times. This rearrangement joins TRBV5-5 to TRBJ2-7; 10 positions agree with TRBD2. V lost 1 base to trimming and J lost 5 bases; unmatched junction nucleotides: 3. Germline loops: CDR1 SGHKS, CDR2 YYEKEE (reference sequence). This CDR3 has 14 amino acids. In DNA form, the CDR3 reads TGTGCCAGCAGCTTGTTCGGGACTAGCGACGAGCAGTACTTC. It translates to CASSLFGTSDEQYF.

This clone was found once. The chain combines TRBV4-2 with TRBJ1-4; D perhaps matches TRBD1 (5 bases). From germline, CDR1 is LGHNA and CDR2 YNFKEQ. The CDR3 runs 14 residues. The V end was cut by 2 bases, the J end by 6 bases, with 10 bases between. CDR3 sequence: CASSQTGGHEKLFF. The CDR3 DNA sequence: TGTGCCAGCAGCCAAACGGGGGGACATGAAAAACTGTTTTTT.

The chain combines TRBV5-1 with TRBJ2-1; TRBD1 matches at 9 bases. CDR3 length: 16 amino acids. The V segment lost 3 bases and the J segment 3 bases; nucleotides outside the gene matches: 7. The germline V gene encodes CDR1 SGHRS and CDR2 YFSETQ. The CDR3 DNA reads TGCGCCAGCAGCTCCTCTCCGACAGGGGGCTACAATGAGCAGTTCTTC. Its translation is CASSSSPTGGYNEQFF.

This clone is a singleton in its sample. The chain employs TRBV5-1 and TRBJ1-1; 9 bases fit TRBD1. Germline trimming cut 4 bases from V and 10 bases from J; bases unmatched to any gene: 11. This CDR3 comprises 14 residues. CDR1 and CDR2 from the germline V gene are SGHRS and YFSETQ. This CDR3 reads CASSNSGQGVGAFF. The CDR3 coding sequence is TGCGCCAGCAGCAACTCGGGACAGGGCGTCGGAGCTTTCTTT.

The chain links TRBV27 to TRBJ1-2; TRBD1 aligns across 7 bases. The ends lost 5 bases at V and 4 bases at J; junction bases unmatched: 4. The germline CDR1 and CDR2 sequences are MNHEY and SMNVEV (reference sequence). The CDR3 length is 13 residues. The CDR3 sequence is CASSGDSLYGYTF. The CDR3 nucleotides read TGTGCCAGCAGTGGGGACAGCCTCTATGGCTACACCTTC.

The chain uses TRBV11-3 and TRBJ2-5, with D unclear. The germline V gene has CDR1 SGHNT and CDR2 YENEEA. Trimming pared 5 bases from V and 0 bases from J, leaving 10 bases between. The CDR3 has 14 residues. The CDR3 loop is CASSPRQHQETQYF. DNA for the CDR3: TGTGCCAGCAGCCCACGACAACACCAAGAGACCCAGTACTTC.

This clone showed up just once. CDR3 DNA sequence: TGTGCCAGCAGCCTACAGGGGGGCAATGAGCAGTTCTTC. It specifies CASSLQGGNEQFF. The rearrangement links TRBV9 to TRBJ2-1; 8 bases agree with TRBD1. After removal of 4 bases from V and 6 bases from J, the junction contained 3 bases not matched to a gene. Germline-derived CDR1 and CDR2 are SGDLS and YYNGEE. The CDR3 is 13 amino acids.

This sequence joins TRBV11-2 and TRBJ1-1, with a weak D call TRBD1 (5 bases). Trimming removed 2 bases from V and 3 bases from J, with 19 bases in between. Germline-derived CDR1 and CDR2 are SGHAT and FQNNGV. The CDR3 contains 17 residues. For the CDR3, the DNA is TGTGCCAGCAGCTTAAACCCTCCAGGGTCGATTTACACTGAAGCTTTCTTT. Translated: CASSLNPPGSIYTEAFF.

This chain connects TRBV19 to TRBJ1-4, with D tentatively TRBD1 (5 bases). CDR1 LNHDA and CDR2 SQIVND come from the germline V gene (reference sequence). The CDR3 runs to 17 residues. Trimming removed 11 bases from V and 0 bases from J, with 22 bases in between. In DNA, the CDR3 is TGTGCCTCACTGTGGCCCGGACACGGAGCAACTAATGAAAAACTGTTTTTT. Amino acids: CASLWPGHGATNEKLFF.

CDR3 nucleotide sequence: TGTGCCAGTGGAACAGCGGGCATGAACACTGAAGCTTTCTTT. This gives the protein CASGTAGMNTEAFF. The chain combines TRBV19 with TRBJ1-1, with D unresolved. V was trimmed by 8 bases and J by 0 bases, leaving 13 bases between them. Germline lookup yields CDR1 LNHDA and CDR2 SQIVND (reference sequence). The CDR3 totals 14 residues.

J is TRBJ2-3 and V is TRBV27; 16 bases fit TRBD2. CDR3 length: 15 amino acids. Per germline, CDR1 MNHEY and CDR2 SMNVEV (reference sequence). The ends lost 6 bases at V and 6 bases at J; junction bases unmatched: 3. The CDR3 here is CASRPGLAGGDTQYF. The CDR3 bases are TGTGCCAGCAGACCGGGACTAGCGGGAGGGGATACGCAGTATTTT.

Worth noting for this clone: One junction end does not reproduce the germline sequence, and a read error may be involved. The chain joins TRBV2 to TRBJ1-5; TRBD1 agrees at 7 bases. The CDR3 runs to 11 residues. CDR1 is SNHLY and CDR2 is FYNNEI in the germline V gene. The CDR3 region is CASSEAGGWYF. The CDR3 DNA reads TGTGCCAGCAGTGAGGCAGGGGGATGGTATTTT. Filled out from reference TRBV2 and TRBJ1-5, the complete variable domain reads EPEVTQTPSHQVTQMGQEVILRCVPISNHLYFYWYRQILGQKVEFLVSFYNNEISEKSEIFDDQFSVERPDGSNFTLKIRSTKLEDSAMYFCASSEAGGWYFGDGTRLSIL.

This chain joins TRBV4-1 and TRBJ2-5; 11 bases match TRBD2. J was trimmed by 2 bases and V by 3 bases; bases with no gene match: 5. From germline, CDR1 is MGHRA and CDR2 YSYEKL. The CDR3 extends over 16 amino acids. CDR3 in DNA: TGCGCCAGCAGCCAGATACTAGCGGGGGTTCAAGAGACCCAGTACTTC. Translated: CASSQILAGVQETQYF.

The chain carries TRBV11-2 and TRBJ1-1; D not resolved. From germline, CDR1 is SGHAT and CDR2 FQNNGV. This CDR3 comprises 14 residues. Trimming removed 1 base at V and 1 base at J, with 7 bases between. The CDR3 loop reads CASSLAPSNTEAFF. Written as DNA, the CDR3 is TGTGCCAGCAGCTTAGCCCCATCGAACACTGAAGCTTTCTTT.

The chain carries TRBV5-1 and TRBJ2-3; TRBD1 agrees at 10 bases. CDR3 length: 16 amino acids. Germline CDR1 reads SGHRS; CDR2 reads YFSETQ. Trimming at V came to 0 bases and at J to 1 base, leaving 2 bases not matched to a gene. CDR3 coding DNA: TGCGCCAGCAGCTTGGGCGGGACAGGGGGCACAGATACGCAGTATTTT. Protein product: CASSLGGTGGTDTQYF.

This chain joins TRBV5-1 and TRBJ2-7; the D is unclear. V was clipped by 0 bases and J by 3 bases, with 4 bases between them. The CDR3 is 12 amino acids. From germline, CDR1 is SGHRS and CDR2 YFSETQ. Here the CDR3 DNA reads TGCGCCAGCAGCTTGGGGCTCTACGAGCAGTACTTC. It encodes CASSLGLYEQYF.

This sequence joins TRBV4-1 and TRBJ1-5, with TRBD1 matching over 9 bases. There are 14 residues in the CDR3. The V gene end was trimmed by 1 base and the J gene end by 16 bases; junction bases not matched to a gene: 11. Germline V lookup: CDR1 MGHRA, CDR2 YSYEKL. CDR3 sequence: CASSQVDRDRVQHF. CDR3 coding DNA: TGCGCCAGCAGCCAAGTCGACCGGGACAGGGTTCAACATTTT.

The rearrangement links TRBV19 to TRBJ1-1; the D gene is possibly TRBD1 (6 bases). This CDR3 comprises 14 residues. Trimming pared 7 bases from V and 3 bases from J, leaving 15 bases between. CDR1 LNHDA and CDR2 SQIVND come from the germline V gene (reference sequence). The CDR3 sequence is CASTMGGRHTEAFF. The CDR3 nucleotides read TGTGCCAGTACCATGGGGGGGCGCCACACTGAAGCTTTCTTT.

As for this clone: Other DNA sequences in the sample encode the same CDR3. The chain uses TRBV10-3 and TRBJ1-1, with TRBD1 matching 10 bases. CDR1 and CDR2 (germline): ENHRY, SYGVKD. J lost 1 base, V lost 6 bases, and 2 bases had no gene match. The CDR3 length is 14 residues. CDR3 DNA: TGTGCCATCAGCCGGGACAGGGGGAACACTGAAGCTTTCTTT. Translation gives CAISRDRGNTEAFF.

This clone has a handful of counts. V usage is TRBV9 and J usage is TRBJ2-2, with 7 bases aligning to TRBD2. This CDR3 has 16 amino acids. J gave up 4 bases and V 2 bases, and 8 bases lay outside the gene matches. In germline, CDR1 is SGDLS, CDR2 YYNGEE. This chain's CDR3 is CASSVSLAESTGELFF. In DNA form, the CDR3 reads TGTGCCAGCAGCGTCAGCCTAGCGGAAAGCACCGGGGAGCTGTTTTTT.

This rearrangement joins TRBV7-3 to TRBJ2-2; a possible D gene is TRBD2 (5 bases). Looked up from germline, CDR1 is SGHTA and CDR2 is FQGTGA. This CDR3 has 15 residues. With 0 bases removed from V and 11 bases from J, the gap between germline ends came to 16 bases. CDR3 bases: TGTGCCAGCAGCTTAACACTAGTTGCCGGCAAAGAGCTGTTTTTT. Protein: CASSLTLVAGKELFF.

The chain joins TRBV19 to TRBJ2-7; the match to TRBD2 covers 9 bases. CDR1 LNHDA and CDR2 SQIVND come from the germline V gene (reference sequence). Trimming took 6 bases from V and 6 from J; bases not matched to a gene: 9. This CDR3 is built from 14 residues. This CDR3 reads CASSLAGEASEQYF. Written as DNA, the CDR3 is TGTGCCAGTAGCTTAGCGGGAGAAGCGAGCGAGCAGTACTTC.